Following are 16 T cell receptor beta chains from one sample sequenced in a study of CD8 T cells in ankylosing spondylitis. Findings of the study overall: Ankylosing spondylitis blood seemed to carry a telltale TCR beta motif made of eight highly homologous variants.

TCRdb re-called the 5' RACE reads with MiXCR, one entry per CDR3 protein. The sample yields 200,000 to 250,000 distinct CDR3 sequences, about 7.3% seen once. No antigens are known for them. What was sequenced was blood, either unsorted or a sorted T cell fraction (not recorded which). The source of these receptors is a male donor with ankylosing spondylitis.

Only one count was recorded for this clonotype. A much larger clone lies one base from this, so it may be a read error. The chain has TRBV7-2 and TRBJ2-1, with D maybe TRBD1 (6 bases). The CDR3 contains 15 residues. CDR1 SGHTA and CDR2 FQGNSA come from the germline V gene. The V end was cut by 4 bases, the J end by 2 bases, with 12 bases between. CDR3 DNA: TGTGCCAGCAGCTCATGGCAGGGGACCTACAATGAGCAGTTCTTC. This sequence encodes CASSSWQGTYNEQFF.

This clonotype has a count of ten or more. The rearrangement joins TRBV9 to TRBJ2-2; 8 nucleotides match TRBD2. The trim removed 3 bases at V and 2 bases at J, leaving 6 bases unmatched. In germline, CDR1 is SGDLS, CDR2 YYNGEE. This CDR3 has 16 amino acids. The CDR3 region is CASSGRGGVNTGELFF. The CDR3 DNA is TGTGCCAGCAGCGGACGGGGGGGCGTCAACACCGGGGAGCTGTTTTTT.

The chain is built from TRBV7-9 and TRBJ1-1; D ambiguous. CDR3 length: 13 amino acids. In germline, CDR1 is SEHNR, CDR2 FQNEAQ (reference sequence). The V gene lost 1 base and the J gene lost 6 bases, with 9 bases spanning the gap. CDR3 nucleotides: TGTGCCAGCAGCTTAGTCGGCCAGCCTGAAGCTTTCTTT. Protein sequence: CASSLVGQPEAFF.

The chain's CDR3 is CASSADRRGTGELFF. In DNA, the CDR3 is TGCGCCAGCAGTGCCGACAGGCGTGGGACCGGGGAGCTGTTTTTT. This rearrangement joins TRBV10-1 to TRBJ2-2; D may be TRBD1 (6 bases). V was cut by 4 bases and J by 5 bases, with 14 bases left in between. CDR1 and CDR2 (germline): WNHNN, SYGVQD (reference sequence). The CDR3 covers 15 residues.

V and J are TRBV7-9 and TRBJ2-7; possibly TRBD2 for D (6 bases). Germline assignment: CDR1 SEHNR and CDR2 FQNEAQ (reference sequence). Trimming removed 6 bases at V and 1 base at J, with 13 bases between. The CDR3 extends over 14 amino acids. The CDR3 DNA follows: TGTGCCAGCAGGGACTCCGGGACTTCCTACGAGCAGTACTTC. This translates into CASRDSGTSYEQYF.

This clonotype was recorded at least ten times. V gene TRBV4-3 combines with J gene TRBJ1-4; D is unresolved. This CDR3 is built from 16 residues. The V end lost 0 bases, the J end lost 4 bases, and 12 bases lay between the germline ends. The V gene's germline CDR1 is LGHNA and CDR2 YSLEER. The CDR3 nucleotides read TGCGCCAGCAGCCAAGAGGAGGTCGGATTTAATGAAAAACTGTTTTTT. Translated: CASSQEEVGFNEKLFF.

The CDR3 here is CASSLDRGGELFF. In DNA form, the CDR3 reads TGTGCCAGCAGCTTAGACCGGGGCGGGGAGCTGTTTTTT. V usage is TRBV7-6 and J usage is TRBJ2-2, with a possible D match to TRBD2 (5 bases). CDR1 SGHVS and CDR2 FNYEAQ come from the germline V gene. CDR3 length: 13 residues. Trimming left V 1 base short and J 7 bases short, with 7 bases between.

This clonotype occurred many times. The CDR3: CASSWTGPGEQYF. CDR3 nucleotides: TGTGCCAGCAGTTGGACAGGGCCGGGGGAGCAGTACTTC. The gene calls are TRBV12-3 or TRBV12-4 and TRBJ2-7; 8 nucleotides line up with TRBD1. V dropped 4 bases and J dropped 7; count of bases not matched to a gene: 6. This CDR3 contains 13 residues.

This clonotype was seen many times. CDR3 loop: CASSSRGSYEQYF. The CDR3 DNA follows: TGTGCCAGCAGTTCAAGGGGGAGCTACGAGCAGTACTTC. The rearrangement links TRBV12-3 or TRBV12-4 to TRBJ2-7; TRBD1 is a possible D gene (6 bases). The CDR3 totals 13 residues. V shed 4 bases and J shed 3 bases, with 10 bases lying between them.

This clonotype was seen at least ten times. This chain links TRBV7-9 with TRBJ2-3, with D perhaps TRBD1 (6 bases). Germline V lookup: CDR1 SEHNR, CDR2 FQNEAQ (reference sequence). This CDR3 region has 13 residues. Trimming took off 11 bases at V and 2 bases at J, with 14 bases between the two ends. The CDR3 reads CAGGKGVTDTQYF. CDR3 nucleotides: TGTGCCGGTGGAAAGGGGGTCACAGATACGCAGTATTTT.

This clonotype was seen at least ten times. The chain has TRBV24-1 and TRBJ2-1; the D is unclear. Trimming stripped 1 base from V and 5 bases from J, with 5 bases between. The CDR3 consists of 13 residues. The germline V gene encodes CDR1 KGHDR and CDR2 SFDVKD. CDR3 in DNA: TGTGCCACCAGTGATTTACTTGACAATGAGCAGTTCTTC. This encodes CATSDLLDNEQFF.

This clonotype has a count of ten or more. The V call is TRBV29-1, the J call TRBJ2-2; TRBD2 agrees at 13 bases. This CDR3 has 16 residues. Losses at the gene ends were 3 bases for V and 7 bases for J; bases not matched to a gene: 8. Germline CDR1 reads SQVTM; CDR2 reads ANQGSEA. The CDR3, as DNA: TGCAGCGTTGAGGCATCCGGGACTAGCGGGAACGGGGAGCTGTTTTTT. It specifies CSVEASGTSGNGELFF.

This clonotype was observed many times. CDR3 nucleotide sequence: TGTGCCAGCAGCCAAGTAAGATCGGAGATTGGGGGGTACCAAGAGACCCAGTACTTC. Translating gives CASSQVRSEIGGYQETQYF. The chain employs TRBV3-1 and TRBJ2-5, with a possible D match to TRBD2 (6 bases). CDR3 length: 19 residues. V was pared by 1 base and J by 0 bases, with 21 bases between. Germline V CDR1 and CDR2: LGHDT, YNNKEL (reference sequence).

This clonotype was detected many times. V is TRBV14 and J is TRBJ2-7, with unresolved D. The CDR3 has 15 amino acids. Germline V gene lookup returns CDR1 SGHDN and CDR2 FVKESK. V shed 0 bases and J shed 0 bases, with 9 bases lying between them. CDR3 sequence (DNA): TGTGCCAGCAGCCAAGAGATGACACCCTCCTACGAGCAGTACTTC. Its translation is CASSQEMTPSYEQYF.

V gene TRBV20-1 combines with J gene TRBJ2-3; D is perhaps TRBD2 (6 bases). CDR3 length equals 15 residues. Germline values: CDR1 DFQATT, CDR2 SNEGSKA (reference sequence). V shed 3 bases and J shed 0 bases, with 13 bases lying between them. The CDR3 bases are TGCAGTGCTAGTGGGCGGGACCCTAGCACAGATACGCAGTATTTT. Protein: CSASGRDPSTDTQYF.

The J gene is TRBJ2-4, the V gene TRBV7-2; D is unresolved. CDR1 and CDR2 (germline): SGHTA, FQGNSA. The CDR3 totals 14 residues. V lost 0 bases, J lost 3 bases, and 6 bases lay in between. CDR3 residues: CASSLAQLKNIQYF. As DNA, the CDR3 is TGTGCCAGCAGCTTAGCGCAGCTCAAAAACATTCAGTACTTC.